This TCR beta chain emerged from a study of T cell repertoires in cytomegalovirus infection. The CDR3 totals 16 residues. Germline values: CDR1 SEHNR, CDR2 FQNEAQ (reference sequence). J was trimmed by 4 bases and V by 5 bases; bases with no gene match: 11. This clonotype was seen more than once but under ten times. TCRdb itself ran the reads through MiXCR, one entry per CDR3 protein. The table records some 400,000 distinct CDR3 sequences, 15% to 20% of them present only once. V gene TRBV7-9 combines with J gene TRBJ1-1; the match to TRBD1 covers 9 bases. The source of this sequence is a human donor in good health (CMV status not recorded). Some clones in this sample may be carry-over from other donors' samples. The sequencing input was PBMCs. Here the CDR3 reads CASSQGQGGIGTEAFF. CDR3 sequence (DNA): TGTGCCAGCAGCCAGGGACAGGGAGGAATCGGCACTGAAGCTTTCTTT.